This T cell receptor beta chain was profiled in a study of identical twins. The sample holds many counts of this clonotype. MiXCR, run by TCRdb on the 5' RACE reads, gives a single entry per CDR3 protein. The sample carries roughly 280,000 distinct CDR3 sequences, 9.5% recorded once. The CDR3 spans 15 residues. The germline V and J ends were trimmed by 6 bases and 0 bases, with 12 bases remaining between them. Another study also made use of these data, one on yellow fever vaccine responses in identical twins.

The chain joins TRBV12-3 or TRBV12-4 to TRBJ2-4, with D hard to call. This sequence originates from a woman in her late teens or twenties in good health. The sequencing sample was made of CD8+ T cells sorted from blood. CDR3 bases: TGTGCCAGCAGGCGAAGCAGAGTAGCCAAAAACATTCAGTACTTC. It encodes CASRRSRVAKNIQYF.